This T cell receptor (beta chain) was sequenced for a study of blood T cell repertoires in COVID-19. About the study: Spain, Italy and the United States supplied samples that represented acute and convalescent COVID-19. In each case, the material was cDNA or gDNA derived from T cells, B-cell-depleted T cells, or PBMCs.

Original processing methods: Reference gene primer amplification in the assay estimated nucleated cell counts. Sequencing used immunoSEQ multiplex PCR; TCRdb keeps in-frame clones, though not all of them. That table is the source of V, J and clone size, and D and trimming were worked out from the DNA. Of roughly 260,000 clones listed, around 87% are singletons. The CDR3 is 12 residues long. The J segment lost 12 bases and the V segment lost 3 bases, leaving 3 bases of the junction unmatched. The germline V gene has CDR1 DFQATT and CDR2 SNEGSKA (reference sequence). The chain joins TRBV20-1 to TRBJ2-1, with 12 bases lining up with TRBD2. This TCR derives from a woman aged 50 to 60 with acute or convalescent COVID-19. Material: peripheral blood. CDR3 loop: CSASLAGGGQFF. For the CDR3, the DNA is TGCAGTGCTAGTCTAGCGGGAGGGGGGCAGTTCTTC.